The entry below gives a single T cell receptor beta chain sequence along with its context. This sample was taken from a study of neurological immune-mediated disorders. TCRdb reprocessed the 5' RACE reads via MiXCR and lists one record per CDR3 protein. The sample consists of about 66,000 distinct CDR3 sequences, 3.4% of them appearing once. The sequenced material came from PBMCs. The sequence came from a man between 40 and 49 years old with multiple sclerosis.

The DNA of the CDR3 is TGCGCCAGCAGCTTGGCCGGACAGGGGTCTCAGCCCCAGCATTTT. Its translation is CASSLAGQGSQPQHF. V usage is TRBV5-1 and J usage is TRBJ1-5, with TRBD1 matching over 9 bases. CDR1 and CDR2 (germline): SGHRS, YFSETQ. The junction had 4 bases not matched to a gene; V was cut back by 0 bases and J by 6 bases. This CDR3 has 15 amino acids.